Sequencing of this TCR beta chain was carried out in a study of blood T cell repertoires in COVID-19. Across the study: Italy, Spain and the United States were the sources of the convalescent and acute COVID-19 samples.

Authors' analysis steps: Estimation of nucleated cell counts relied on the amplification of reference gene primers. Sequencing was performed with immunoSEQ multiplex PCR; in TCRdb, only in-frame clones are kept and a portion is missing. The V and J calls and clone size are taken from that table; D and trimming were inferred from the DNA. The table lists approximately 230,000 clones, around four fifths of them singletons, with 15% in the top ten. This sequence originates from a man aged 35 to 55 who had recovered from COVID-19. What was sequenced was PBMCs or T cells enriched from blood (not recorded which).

The CDR3 loop reads CASSDSMNTEAFF. For the CDR3, the DNA is TGTGCCAGCTCCGACAGCATGAACACTGAAGCTTTCTTT. V usage is TRBV28 and J usage is TRBJ1-1; tentatively, D is TRBD1 (5 bases). The CDR3 sequence is 13 residues long. Germline V CDR1 and CDR2: MDHEN, SYDVKM. V was clipped by 8 bases and J by 0 bases, with 10 bases between them.